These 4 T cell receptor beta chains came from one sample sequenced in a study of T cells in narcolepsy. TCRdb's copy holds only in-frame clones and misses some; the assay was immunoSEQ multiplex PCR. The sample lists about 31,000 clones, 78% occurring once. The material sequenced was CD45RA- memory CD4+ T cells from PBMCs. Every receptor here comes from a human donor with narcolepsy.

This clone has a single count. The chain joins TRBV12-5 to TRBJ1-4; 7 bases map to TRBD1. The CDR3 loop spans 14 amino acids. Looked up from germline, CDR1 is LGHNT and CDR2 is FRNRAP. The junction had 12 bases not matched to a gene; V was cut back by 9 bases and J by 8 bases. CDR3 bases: TGTGCTAGCTTTAAGACAGGGAGTCGCGAAAAACTGTTTTTT. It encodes CASFKTGSREKLFF.

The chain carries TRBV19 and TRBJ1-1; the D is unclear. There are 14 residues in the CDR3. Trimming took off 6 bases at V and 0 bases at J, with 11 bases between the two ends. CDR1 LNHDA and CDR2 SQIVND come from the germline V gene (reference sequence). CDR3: CASRRDELNTEAFF. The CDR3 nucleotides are TGTGCCAGTAGAAGAGACGAACTGAACACTGAAGCTTTCTTT.

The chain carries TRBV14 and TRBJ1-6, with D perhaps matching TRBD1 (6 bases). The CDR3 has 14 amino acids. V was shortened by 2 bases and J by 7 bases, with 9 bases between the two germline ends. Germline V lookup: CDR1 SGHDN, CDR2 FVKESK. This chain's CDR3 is CASSQQGRNSPLHF. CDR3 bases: TGTGCCAGCAGCCAACAGGGGCGCAATTCACCCCTCCACTTT. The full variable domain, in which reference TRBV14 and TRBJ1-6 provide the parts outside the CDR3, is EAGVTQFPSHSVIEKGQTVTLRCDPISGHDNLYWYRRVMGKEIKFLLHFVKESKQDESGMPNNRFLAERTGGTYSTLKVQPAELEDSGVYFCASSQQGRNSPLHFGNGTRLTVT.

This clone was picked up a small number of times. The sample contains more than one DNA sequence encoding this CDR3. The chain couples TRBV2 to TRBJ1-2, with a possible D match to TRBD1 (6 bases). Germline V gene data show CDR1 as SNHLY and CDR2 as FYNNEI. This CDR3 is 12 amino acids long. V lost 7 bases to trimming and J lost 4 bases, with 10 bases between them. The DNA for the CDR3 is TGTGCCAGCAAAGGACAGTCCTATGGCTACACCTTC. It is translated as CASKGQSYGYTF.